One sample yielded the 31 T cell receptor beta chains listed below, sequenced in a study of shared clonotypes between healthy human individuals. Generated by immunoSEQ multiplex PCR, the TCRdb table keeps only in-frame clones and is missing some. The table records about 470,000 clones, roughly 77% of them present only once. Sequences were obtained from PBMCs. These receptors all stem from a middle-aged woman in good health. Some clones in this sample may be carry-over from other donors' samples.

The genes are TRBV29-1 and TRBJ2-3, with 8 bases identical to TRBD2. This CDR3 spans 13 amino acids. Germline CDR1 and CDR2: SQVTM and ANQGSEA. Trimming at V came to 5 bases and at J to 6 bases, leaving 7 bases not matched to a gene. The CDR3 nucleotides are TGCAGCGTTCGCACCAGCGGGAGCGATACGCAGTATTTT. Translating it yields CSVRTSGSDTQYF.

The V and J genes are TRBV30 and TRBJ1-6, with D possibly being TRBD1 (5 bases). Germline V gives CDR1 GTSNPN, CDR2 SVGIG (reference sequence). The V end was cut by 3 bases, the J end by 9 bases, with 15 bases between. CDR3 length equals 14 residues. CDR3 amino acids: CAWRGGGLASPLHF. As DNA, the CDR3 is TGTGCCTGGAGGGGCGGGGGGTTGGCTTCACCCCTCCACTTT. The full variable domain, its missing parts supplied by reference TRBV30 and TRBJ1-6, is SQTIHQWPATLVQPVGSPLSLECTVEGTSNPNLYWYRQAAGRGLQLLFYSVGIGQISSEVPQNLSASRPQDRQFILSSKKLLLSDSGFYLCAWRGGGLASPLHFGNGTRLTVT.

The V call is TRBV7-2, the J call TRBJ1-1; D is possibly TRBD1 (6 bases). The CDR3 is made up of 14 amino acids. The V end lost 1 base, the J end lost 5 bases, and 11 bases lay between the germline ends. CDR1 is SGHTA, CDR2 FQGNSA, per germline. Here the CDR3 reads CASSLGFQGTEAFF. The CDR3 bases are TGTGCCAGCAGCTTAGGTTTTCAGGGGACTGAAGCTTTCTTT.

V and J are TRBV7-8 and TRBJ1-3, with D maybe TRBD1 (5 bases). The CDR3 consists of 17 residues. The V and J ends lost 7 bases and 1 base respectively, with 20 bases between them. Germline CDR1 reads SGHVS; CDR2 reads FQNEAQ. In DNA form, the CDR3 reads TGTGCCAGCAACCCAGGGCTGGCGTCCCGGTCTGGAAACACCATATATTTT. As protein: CASNPGLASRSGNTIYF.

The CDR3 sequence is CASSSSLGLAGGTDTQYF. The CDR3 bases are TGTGCCAGCAGTTCATCTCTTGGACTAGCGGGAGGCACAGATACGCAGTATTTT. The chain carries TRBV27 and TRBJ2-3; 13 positions agree with TRBD2. Losses at the gene ends were 4 bases for V and 1 base for J; bases not matched to a gene: 8. Germline-derived CDR1 and CDR2 are MNHEY and SMNVEV (reference sequence). The CDR3 runs 18 residues.

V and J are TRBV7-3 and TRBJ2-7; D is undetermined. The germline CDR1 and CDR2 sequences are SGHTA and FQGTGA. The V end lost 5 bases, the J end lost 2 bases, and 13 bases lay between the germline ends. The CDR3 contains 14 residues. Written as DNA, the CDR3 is TGTGCCAGCAGCCCCCGTGGTAGGCCCTACGAGCAGTACTTC. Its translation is CASSPRGRPYEQYF.

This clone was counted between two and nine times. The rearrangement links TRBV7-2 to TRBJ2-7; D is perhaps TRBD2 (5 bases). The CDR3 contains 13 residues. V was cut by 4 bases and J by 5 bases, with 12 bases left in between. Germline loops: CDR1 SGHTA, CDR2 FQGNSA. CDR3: CASSYPTSNEQYF. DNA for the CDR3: TGTGCCAGCAGCTACCCAACTAGTAACGAGCAGTACTTC.

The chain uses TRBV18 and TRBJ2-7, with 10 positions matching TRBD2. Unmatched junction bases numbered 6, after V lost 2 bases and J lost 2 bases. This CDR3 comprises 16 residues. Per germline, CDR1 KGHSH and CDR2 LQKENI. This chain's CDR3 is CASSPGEREGTYEQYF. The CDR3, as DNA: TGTGCCAGCTCACCAGGTGAGCGGGAGGGGACCTACGAGCAGTACTTC. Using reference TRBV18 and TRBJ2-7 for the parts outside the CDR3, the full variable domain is NAGVMQNPRHLVRRRGQEARLRCSPMKGHSHVYWYRQLPEEGLKFMVYLQKENIIDESGMPKERFSAEFPKEGPSILRIQQVVRGDSAAYFCASSPGEREGTYEQYFGPGTRLTVT.

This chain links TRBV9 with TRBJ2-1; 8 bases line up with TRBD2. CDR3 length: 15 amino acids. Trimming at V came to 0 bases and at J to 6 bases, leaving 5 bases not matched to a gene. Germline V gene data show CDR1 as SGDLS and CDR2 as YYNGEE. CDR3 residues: CASSVAGGPLNEQFF. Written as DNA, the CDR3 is TGTGCCAGCAGCGTAGCGGGAGGGCCTCTCAATGAGCAGTTCTTC. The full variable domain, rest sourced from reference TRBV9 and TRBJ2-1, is DSGVTQTPKHLITATGQRVTLRCSPRSGDLSVYWYQQSLDQGLQFLIQYYNGEERAKGNILERFSAQQFPDLHSELNLSSLELGDSALYFCASSVAGGPLNEQFFGPGTRLTVL.

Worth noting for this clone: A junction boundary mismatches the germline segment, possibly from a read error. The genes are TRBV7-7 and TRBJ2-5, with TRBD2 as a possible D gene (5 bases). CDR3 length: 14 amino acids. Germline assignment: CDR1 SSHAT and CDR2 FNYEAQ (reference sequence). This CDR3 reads CASSLGSSSQTQYF. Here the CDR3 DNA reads TGTGCTAGCAGCTTAGGGTCTAGCAGTCAGACCCAGTACTTC.

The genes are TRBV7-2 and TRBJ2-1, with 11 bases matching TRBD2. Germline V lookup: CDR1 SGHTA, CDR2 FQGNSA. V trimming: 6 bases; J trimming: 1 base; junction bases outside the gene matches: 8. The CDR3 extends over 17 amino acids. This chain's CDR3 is CASRGYSGRASYNEQFF. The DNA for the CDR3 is TGTGCCAGCAGGGGATATAGCGGGAGGGCGTCCTACAATGAGCAGTTCTTC.

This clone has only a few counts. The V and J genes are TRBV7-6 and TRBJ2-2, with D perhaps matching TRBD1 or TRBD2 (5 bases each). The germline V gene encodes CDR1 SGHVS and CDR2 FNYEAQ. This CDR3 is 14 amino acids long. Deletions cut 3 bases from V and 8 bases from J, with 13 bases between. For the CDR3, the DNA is TGTGCCAGCAGCTTGAGAGGGACGGTGGGGGAGCTGTTTTTT. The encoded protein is CASSLRGTVGELFF. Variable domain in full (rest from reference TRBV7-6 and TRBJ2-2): GAGVSQSPRYKVTKRGQDVALRCDPISGHVSLYWYRQALGQGPEFLTYFNYEAQQDKSGLPNDRFSAERPEGSISTLTIQRTEQRDSAMYRCASSLRGTVGELFFGEGSRLTVL.

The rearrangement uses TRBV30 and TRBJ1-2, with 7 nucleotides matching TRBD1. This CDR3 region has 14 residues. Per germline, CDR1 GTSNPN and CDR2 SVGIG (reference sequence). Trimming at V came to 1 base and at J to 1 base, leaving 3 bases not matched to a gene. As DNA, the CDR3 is TGTGCCTGGAGTGGTAGGGGGCTTAACTATGGCTACACCTTC. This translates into CAWSGRGLNYGYTF.

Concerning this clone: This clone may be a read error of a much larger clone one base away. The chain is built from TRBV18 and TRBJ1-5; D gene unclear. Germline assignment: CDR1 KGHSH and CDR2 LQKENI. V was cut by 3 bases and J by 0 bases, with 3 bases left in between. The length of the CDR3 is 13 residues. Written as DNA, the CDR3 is TGTGCCAGCTCACCCTTTAGCAATCAGCCCCAGCATTTT. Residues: CASSPFSNQPQHF.

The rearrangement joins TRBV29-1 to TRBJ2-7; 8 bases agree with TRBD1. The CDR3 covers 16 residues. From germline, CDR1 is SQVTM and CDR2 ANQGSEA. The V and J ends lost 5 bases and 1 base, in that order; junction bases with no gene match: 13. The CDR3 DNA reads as TGCAGCGTTATTGGGCCGGGACAGGCTATATCCTACGAGCAGTACTTC. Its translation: CSVIGPGQAISYEQYF.

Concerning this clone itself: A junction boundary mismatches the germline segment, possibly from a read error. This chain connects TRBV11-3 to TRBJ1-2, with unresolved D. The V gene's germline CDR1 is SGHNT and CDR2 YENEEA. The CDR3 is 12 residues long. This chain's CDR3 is CDSTLDGYGYTF. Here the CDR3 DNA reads TGTGACAGCACTCTAGACGGCTATGGCTACACCTTC.

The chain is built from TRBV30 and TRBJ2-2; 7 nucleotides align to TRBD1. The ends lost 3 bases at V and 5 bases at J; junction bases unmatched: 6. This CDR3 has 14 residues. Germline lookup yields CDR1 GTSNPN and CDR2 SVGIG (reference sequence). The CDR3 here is CAWRTQGETGELFF. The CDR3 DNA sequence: TGTGCCTGGAGAACTCAGGGGGAGACCGGGGAGCTGTTTTTT.

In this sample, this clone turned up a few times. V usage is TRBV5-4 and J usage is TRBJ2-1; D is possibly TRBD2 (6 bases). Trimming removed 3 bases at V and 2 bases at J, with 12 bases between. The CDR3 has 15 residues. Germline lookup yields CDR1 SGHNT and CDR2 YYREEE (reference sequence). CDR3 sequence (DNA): TGTGCCAGCAGCTGGGGACTTCCAACCTACAATGAGCAGTTCTTC. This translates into CASSWGLPTYNEQFF.

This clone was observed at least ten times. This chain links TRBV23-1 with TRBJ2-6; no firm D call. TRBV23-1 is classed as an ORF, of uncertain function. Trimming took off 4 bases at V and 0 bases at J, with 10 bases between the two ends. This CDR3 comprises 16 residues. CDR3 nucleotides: TGCGCCAGCAGTCGTACCACTTGCTCTGGGGCCAACGTCCTGACTTTC. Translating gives CASSRTTCSGANVLTF.

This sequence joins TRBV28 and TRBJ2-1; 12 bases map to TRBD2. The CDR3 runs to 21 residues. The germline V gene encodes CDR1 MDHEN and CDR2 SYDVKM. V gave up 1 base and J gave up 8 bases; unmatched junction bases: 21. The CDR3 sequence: CASSLSVTSGRTLIFGDEQFF. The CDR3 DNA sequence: TGTGCCAGCAGTTTATCCGTTACTAGCGGGAGGACCCTCATATTCGGCGATGAGCAGTTCTTC.

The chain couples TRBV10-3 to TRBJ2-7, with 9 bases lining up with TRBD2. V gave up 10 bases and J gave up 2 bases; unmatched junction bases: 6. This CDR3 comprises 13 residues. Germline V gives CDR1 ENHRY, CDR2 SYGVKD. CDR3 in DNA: TGTGCCAGTAAGCGGGAGGCAACCTACGAGCAGTACTTC. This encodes CASKREATYEQYF.

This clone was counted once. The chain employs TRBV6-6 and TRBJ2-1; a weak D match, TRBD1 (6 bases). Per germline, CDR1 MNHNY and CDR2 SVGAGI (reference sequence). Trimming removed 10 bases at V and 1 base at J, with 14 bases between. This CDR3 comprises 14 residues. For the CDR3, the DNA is TGTGCCATCACTCCAGGGGTATCCTACAATGAGCAGTTCTTC. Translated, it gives CAITPGVSYNEQFF.

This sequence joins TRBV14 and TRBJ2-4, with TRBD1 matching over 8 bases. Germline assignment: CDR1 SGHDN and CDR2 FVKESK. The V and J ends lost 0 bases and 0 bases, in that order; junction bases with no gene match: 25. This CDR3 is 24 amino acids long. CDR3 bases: TGTGCCAGCAGCCAAGAATGGTGGGCGCTCGGGGACAGGCCAATTATTCTAGCCAAAAACATTCAGTACTTC. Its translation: CASSQEWWALGDRPIILAKNIQYF.

In nucleotides, the CDR3 is TGCGCCAGCAGCCAAGGACAGGGGGCCGCTGGCTACACCTTC. Amino acids: CASSQGQGAAGYTF. The chain joins TRBV4-1 to TRBJ1-2, with 10 bases matching TRBD1. With 1 base clipped from V and 7 bases from J, the junction kept 3 bases outside the gene matches. Germline V gives CDR1 MGHRA, CDR2 YSYEKL. The length of the CDR3 is 14 residues.

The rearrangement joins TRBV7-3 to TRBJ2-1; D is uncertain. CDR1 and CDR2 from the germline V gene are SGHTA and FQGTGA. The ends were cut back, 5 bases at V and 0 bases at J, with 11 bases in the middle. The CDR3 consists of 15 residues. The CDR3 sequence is CASSLFHSSYNEQFF. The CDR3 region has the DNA TGTGCCAGCAGCCTGTTCCACAGCTCCTACAATGAGCAGTTCTTC. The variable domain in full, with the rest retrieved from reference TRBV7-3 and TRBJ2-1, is GAGVSQTPSNKVTEKGKYVELRCDPISGHTALYWYRQSLGQGPEFLIYFQGTGAADDSGLPNDRFFAVRPEGSVSTLKIQRTERGDSAVYLCASSLFHSSYNEQFFGPGTRLTVL.

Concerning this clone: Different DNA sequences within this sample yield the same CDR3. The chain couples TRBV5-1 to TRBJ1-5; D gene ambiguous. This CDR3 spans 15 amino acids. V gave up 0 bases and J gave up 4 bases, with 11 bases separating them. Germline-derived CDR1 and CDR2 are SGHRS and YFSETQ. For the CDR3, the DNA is TGCGCCAGCAGCTTGGGAGTGGTGGGAAATCAGCCCCAGCATTTT. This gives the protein CASSLGVVGNQPQHF.

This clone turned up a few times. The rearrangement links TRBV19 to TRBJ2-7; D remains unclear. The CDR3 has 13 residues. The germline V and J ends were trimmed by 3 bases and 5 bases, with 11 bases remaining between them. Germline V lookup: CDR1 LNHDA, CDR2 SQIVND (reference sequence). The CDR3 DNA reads TGTGCCAGTAGTATCCGCCGTCTTGACGAGCAGTACTTC. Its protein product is CASSIRRLDEQYF.

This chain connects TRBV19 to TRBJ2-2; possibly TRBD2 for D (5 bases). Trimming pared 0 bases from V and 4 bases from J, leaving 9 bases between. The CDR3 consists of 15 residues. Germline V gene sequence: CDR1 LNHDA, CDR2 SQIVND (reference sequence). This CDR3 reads CASSIDLRGTGELFF. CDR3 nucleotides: TGTGCCAGTAGTATAGATCTCCGGGGCACCGGGGAGCTGTTTTTT.

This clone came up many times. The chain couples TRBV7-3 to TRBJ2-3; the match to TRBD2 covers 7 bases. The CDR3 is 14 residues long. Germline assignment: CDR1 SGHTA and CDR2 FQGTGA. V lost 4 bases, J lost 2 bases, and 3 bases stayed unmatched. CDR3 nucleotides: TGTGCCAGCAGCTCCGGGACTACCACAGATACGCAGTATTTT. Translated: CASSSGTTTDTQYF. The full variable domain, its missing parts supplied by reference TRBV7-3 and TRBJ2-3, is GAGVSQTPSNKVTEKGKYVELRCDPISGHTALYWYRQSLGQGPEFLIYFQGTGAADDSGLPNDRFFAVRPEGSVSTLKIQRTERGDSAVYLCASSSGTTTDTQYFGPGTRLTVL.

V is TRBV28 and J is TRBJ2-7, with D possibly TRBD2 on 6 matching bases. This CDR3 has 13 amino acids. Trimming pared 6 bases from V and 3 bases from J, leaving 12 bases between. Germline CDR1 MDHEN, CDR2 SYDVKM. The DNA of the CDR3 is TGTGCCAGCAGCCTCGGGACTTACTACGAGCAGTACTTC. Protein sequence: CASSLGTYYEQYF. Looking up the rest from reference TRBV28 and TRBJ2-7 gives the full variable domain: DVKVTQSSRYLVKRTGEKVFLECVQDMDHENMFWYRQDPGLGLRLIYFSYDVKMKEKGDIPEGYSVSREKKERFSLILESASTNQTSMYLCASSLGTYYEQYFGPGTRLTVT.

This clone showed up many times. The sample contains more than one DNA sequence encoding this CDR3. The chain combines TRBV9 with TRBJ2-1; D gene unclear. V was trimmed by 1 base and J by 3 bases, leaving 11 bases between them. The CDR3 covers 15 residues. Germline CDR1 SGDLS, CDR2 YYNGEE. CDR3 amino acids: CASSVMSGFYNEQFF. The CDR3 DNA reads TGTGCCAGCAGCGTAATGTCAGGCTTCTACAATGAGCAGTTCTTC. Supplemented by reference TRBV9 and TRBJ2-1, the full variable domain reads DSGVTQTPKHLITATGQRVTLRCSPRSGDLSVYWYQQSLDQGLQFLIQYYNGEERAKGNILERFSAQQFPDLHSELNLSSLELGDSALYFCASSVMSGFYNEQFFGPGTRLTVL.